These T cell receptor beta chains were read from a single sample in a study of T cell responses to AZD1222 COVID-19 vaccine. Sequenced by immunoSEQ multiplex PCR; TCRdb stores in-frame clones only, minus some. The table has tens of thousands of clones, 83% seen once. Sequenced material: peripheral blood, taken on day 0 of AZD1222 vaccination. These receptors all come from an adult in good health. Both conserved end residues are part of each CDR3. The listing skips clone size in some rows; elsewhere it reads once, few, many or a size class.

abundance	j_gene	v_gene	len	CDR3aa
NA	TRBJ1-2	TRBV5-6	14	CASSSRGFWGGYTF
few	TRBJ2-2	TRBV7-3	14	CASSPRPLLGELFF
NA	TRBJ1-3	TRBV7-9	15	CASSPSRGSGNTIYF
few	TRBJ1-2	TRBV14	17	CASSQQDRGSPSYGYTF
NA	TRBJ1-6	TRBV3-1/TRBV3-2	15	CASSPGRMYNSPLHF
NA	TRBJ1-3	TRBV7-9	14	CASSLDLSGNTIYF
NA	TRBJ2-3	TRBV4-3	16	CASSQDYERGTDTQYF
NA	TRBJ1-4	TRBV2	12	CASSRRQEKLFF
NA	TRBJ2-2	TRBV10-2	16	CASSETGGPLTGELFF
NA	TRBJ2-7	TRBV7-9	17	CASSPPLGVVYVPEQYF
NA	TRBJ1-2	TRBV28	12	CASSSQVYGYTF
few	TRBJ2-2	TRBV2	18	CASKTTPHSASNTGELFF
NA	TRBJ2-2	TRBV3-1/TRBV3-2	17	CASSQRGRGRGSGELFF
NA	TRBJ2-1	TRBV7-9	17	CASSTSFSGGEGYEQFF
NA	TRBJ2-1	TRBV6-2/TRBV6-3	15	CASSWTSGGGGEQFF
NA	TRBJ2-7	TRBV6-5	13	CASSYSWGDEQYF